The T cell receptor (beta chain) described here comes from a study of blood T cell repertoires in COVID-19. Study context: Nucleic acid was either cDNA or gDNA, and it came from T cells, B-cell-depleted T cells, or PBMCs.

V lost 4 bases and J 2 bases, leaving 7 bases between the germline ends. The CDR3 sequence is 13 residues long. From germline, CDR1 is SGHDN and CDR2 FVKESK. TCRdb's copy holds only in-frame clones and misses some; the assay was immunoSEQ multiplex PCR. The sample consists of 70,000 or so clones, roughly 82% of them appearing once. The clonotype originates from a human donor in a cohort sampled during active COVID-19. The material sequenced was peripheral blood. The chain employs TRBV14 and TRBJ2-3; unclear D gene. As DNA, the CDR3 is TGTGCCAGCAGCCGGGCCGTCACAGATACGCAGTATTTT. Its protein is CASSRAVTDTQYF.